The 18 T cell receptor beta chains reported below all come from one sample, sequenced in a study of blood T cell repertoires in COVID-19. Method: immunoSEQ multiplex PCR; TCRdb's copy keeps in-frame clones and lacks some. The sample has about 73,000 clones; approximately 80% are singletons. Material for sequencing was peripheral blood. These receptors were obtained from a woman aged 60-75 years with acute or convalescent COVID-19.

The V call is TRBV27, the J call TRBJ1-6; no reliable D call. CDR3 size: 12 residues. Germline values: CDR1 MNHEY, CDR2 SMNVEV (reference sequence). V was shortened by 3 bases and J by 9 bases, with 6 bases between the two germline ends. As DNA, the CDR3 is TGTGCCAGCAGTTTCGCCGGTTCACCCCTCCACTTT. Amino acids: CASSFAGSPLHF.

In its sample, this clone was seen once. This chain joins TRBV10-3 and TRBJ2-1, with D uncertain. Looked up from germline, CDR1 is ENHRY and CDR2 is SYGVKD. CDR3 size: 13 residues. With 2 bases removed from V and 7 bases from J, the gap between germline ends came to 9 bases. CDR3 sequence: CAISERLENEQFF. Here the CDR3 DNA reads TGTGCCATCAGTGAGCGGCTGGAGAATGAGCAGTTCTTC.

The CDR3 DNA sequence: TGTGCCAGCAGCCGGGTTGGGACAGGGTCTCAAGAGACCCAGTACTTC. Encoded protein: CASSRVGTGSQETQYF. The gene calls are TRBV5-6 and TRBJ2-5; 9 bases are a match to TRBD1. Per the germline V gene, CDR1 is SGHDT and CDR2 is YYEEEE. CDR3 length: 16 amino acids. J was trimmed by 2 bases and V by 4 bases; bases with no gene match: 9.

V gene TRBV2 combines with J gene TRBJ2-1; possibly TRBD2 for D (5 bases). This CDR3 is built from 14 residues. Germline V lookup: CDR1 SNHLY, CDR2 FYNNEI. The germline V and J ends were trimmed by 4 bases and 4 bases, with 11 bases remaining between them. Written as DNA, the CDR3 is TGTGCCAGCAGTGGTGCGGGTAGGTACAATGAGCAGTTCTTC. Residues: CASSGAGRYNEQFF.

This rearrangement joins TRBV27 to TRBJ1-2, with 7 bases fitting TRBD1. In germline, CDR1 is MNHEY, CDR2 SMNVEV (reference sequence). The CDR3 runs 13 residues. After removal of 4 bases from V and 4 bases from J, the junction contained 3 bases not matched to a gene. The CDR3: CASSSTGAYGYTF. The CDR3 coding sequence is TGTGCCAGCAGTTCCACAGGGGCCTATGGCTACACCTTC.

The V gene is TRBV24-1, the J gene TRBJ1-5; possibly TRBD1 for D (6 bases). Germline values: CDR1 KGHDR, CDR2 SFDVKD. V lost 4 bases, J lost 9 bases, and 15 bases lay in between. The CDR3 length is 14 residues. This CDR3 is CATSDGGPGGPQHF. For the CDR3, the DNA is TGTGCCACCAGTGACGGGGGGCCGGGTGGGCCCCAGCATTTT.

This clone was recorded once. This chain connects TRBV2 to TRBJ2-2; TRBD1 aligns across 8 bases. From germline, CDR1 is SNHLY and CDR2 FYNNEI. This CDR3 is 15 amino acids long. V dropped 6 bases and J dropped 5; count of bases not matched to a gene: 8. In DNA form, the CDR3 reads TGTGCCAGCAGAGAGGACAGGGTGATAACCGGGGAGCTGTTTTTT. Its protein product is CASREDRVITGELFF.

The rearrangement joins TRBV11-3 to TRBJ1-5; D not certain. This CDR3 contains 18 residues. Germline V gene sequence: CDR1 SGHNT, CDR2 YENEEA. V was pared by 1 base and J by 4 bases, with 20 bases between. CDR3 coding DNA: TGTGCCAGCAGCTTAGTAGGGTACCCTCGGGAATTAAATCAGCCCCAGCATTTT. Translated, it gives CASSLVGYPRELNQPQHF.

This clone was observed a single time. The chain links TRBV28 to TRBJ1-3; D is perhaps TRBD1 (5 bases). CDR1 MDHEN and CDR2 SYDVKM come from the germline V gene. V gave up 5 bases and J gave up 0 bases, with 11 bases separating them. The CDR3 covers 15 residues. CDR3 protein: CASSTQGNSGNTIYF. CDR3 nucleotide sequence: TGTGCCAGCAGTACCCAGGGAAACTCTGGAAACACCATATATTTT.

The rearrangement links TRBV2 to TRBJ1-1; TRBD1 matches 8 bases. Germline trimming cut 6 bases from V and 3 bases from J; bases unmatched to any gene: 3. This CDR3 is 13 amino acids long. Germline loops: CDR1 SNHLY, CDR2 FYNNEI. CDR3 nucleotides: TGTGCCAGCAGGGAGACAGGGGACACTGAAGCTTTCTTT. Translated, it gives CASRETGDTEAFF.

This clone is a singleton in its sample. The rearrangement joins TRBV18 to TRBJ1-2; maybe TRBD1 (6 bases). Germline loops: CDR1 KGHSH, CDR2 LQKENI. V lost 3 bases to trimming and J lost 2 bases, with 10 bases between them. The length of the CDR3 is 14 residues. As DNA, the CDR3 is TGTGCCAGCTCACCCGGGGGGCCGAACTATGGCTACACCTTC. This codes for CASSPGGPNYGYTF.

This clone has a single count. The CDR3 sequence: CASSLLPKTGDLNTEAFF. DNA for the CDR3: TGCGCCAGCAGCCTTCTCCCCAAGACAGGGGACCTGAACACTGAAGCTTTCTTT. This sequence joins TRBV5-1 and TRBJ1-1; 8 bases match TRBD1. Germline V gene sequence: CDR1 SGHRS, CDR2 YFSETQ. J gave up 0 bases and V 4 bases, and 14 bases lay outside the gene matches. The CDR3 has 18 amino acids.

The CDR3 DNA sequence: TGTGCCAGCAGTTTAGGTAGTCAGGGGAATTCACCCCTCCACTTT. Amino acids: CASSLGSQGNSPLHF. The chain uses TRBV27 and TRBJ1-6; TRBD1 might be the D (6 bases). The germline V gene has CDR1 MNHEY and CDR2 SMNVEV (reference sequence). Trimming removed 2 bases from V and 7 bases from J, with 12 bases in between. The CDR3 runs to 15 residues.

The CDR3 DNA reads as TGTGCCAGCAGTGTCACAGGGATCTATGGCTACACCTTC. The encoded protein is CASSVTGIYGYTF. This chain joins TRBV25-1 and TRBJ1-2; a possible D gene is TRBD1 (6 bases). V was cut by 4 bases and J by 4 bases, with 10 bases left in between. The CDR3 is 13 amino acids. The germline V gene has CDR1 MGHDK and CDR2 SYGVNS.

The CDR3 nucleotides are TGTGCCAGCAGTGAGGGACAGTTCTATGGCTACACCTTC. This gives the protein CASSEGQFYGYTF. The rearrangement joins TRBV6-1 to TRBJ1-2, with 7 bases fitting TRBD1. Trimming cost V 3 bases and J 4 bases; bases outside gene matches: 2. This CDR3 spans 13 amino acids. Per the germline V gene, CDR1 is MNHNS and CDR2 is SASEGT.

The chain carries TRBV9 and TRBJ1-1; D is unclear. The germline V and J ends were trimmed by 4 bases and 4 bases, with 14 bases remaining between them. Germline CDR1 SGDLS, CDR2 YYNGEE. The CDR3 sequence is 14 residues long. CDR3 amino acids: CASSLRPGATEAFF. The CDR3 nucleotides read TGTGCCAGCAGCTTAAGGCCGGGAGCCACTGAAGCTTTCTTT.

The chain joins TRBV19 to TRBJ1-4; 9 nucleotides line up with TRBD1. Germline V lookup: CDR1 LNHDA, CDR2 SQIVND (reference sequence). The CDR3 loop spans 15 amino acids. The J segment lost 7 bases and the V segment lost 4 bases, leaving 7 bases of the junction unmatched. Here the CDR3 reads CASSTATGGSEKLFF. CDR3 DNA sequence: TGTGCCAGTAGTACAGCCACAGGGGGCAGTGAAAAACTGTTTTTT.

This chain uses TRBV5-5 with TRBJ1-3; 7 nucleotides agree with TRBD1. Germline-derived CDR1 and CDR2 are SGHKS and YYEKEE (reference sequence). The length of the CDR3 is 16 residues. J lost 0 bases, V lost 0 bases, and 3 bases had no gene match. The CDR3 loop is CASSLEGTASGNTIYF. The CDR3 bases are TGTGCCAGCAGCTTGGAGGGGACAGCCTCTGGAAACACCATATATTTT.